The clone carrying this TCR beta chain has at least ten counts. Its antigen is not identified. The data belong to a study of identical twins. Study results and limitations: A lower insertion count was a feature of abundant cord blood beta clonotypes, with no such feature in memory repertoires.

The CDR3 is 16 residues long. V was pared by 5 bases and J by 0 bases, with 14 bases between. Per germline, CDR1 LGHNA and CDR2 YNFKEQ. One entry per CDR3 protein results from TCRdb running MiXCR on the 5' RACE reads. The sample shows roughly 1,500,000 distinct CDR3 sequences, about 32% of them seen only once. The V call is TRBV4-2, the J call TRBJ2-1, with D perhaps TRBD2 (5 bases). Sequenced material: cord blood. The TCR was taken from a newborn girl in good health. CDR3 sequence: CASSLPGTSSYNEQFF. The CDR3 coding sequence is TGTGCCAGCAGCTTACCGGGTACTAGCTCCTACAATGAGCAGTTCTTC.